This note documents a single T cell receptor (beta chain) sequence. The target antigen is unknown. A much bigger clone sits one base away, suggesting this may be a read error. This specimen comes from a study of glioma-infiltrating T cells. Findings of the study overall: Non-neoplastic patients had below-expected tissue-blood divergence, while all gliomas exceeded expectation. Very few CDR3 sequences were shared between tissue and blood.

The iRepertoire nested amplicon-rescue multiplex PCR amplified TCR alpha and beta CDR3s from RNA. Input was roughly 85-400 ng of tissue mRNA or PBMC total RNA. One entry per CDR3 protein, called by TCRdb with MiXCR from the multiplex PCR reads. Among under 150,000 distinct CDR3 sequences listed, 20% to 25% were seen once. V was cut by 7 bases and J by 0 bases, with 12 bases left in between. The CDR3 extends over 14 amino acids. Per germline, CDR1 MNHNS and CDR2 SASEGT. The clonotype originates from a human donor with low-grade glioma or glioblastoma, undergoing nonglioma brain surgery, or in good health (not recorded which). This rearrangement joins TRBV6-1 to TRBJ1-1; D possibly corresponds to TRBD1 (5 bases). The specimen was glioma tissue, nonneoplastic brain tissue, or PBMCs (not recorded which). In nucleotides, the CDR3 is TGTGCCAGCACCCCGGACACTTTGAACACTGAAGCTTTCTTT. Its translation is CASTPDTLNTEAFF.